The next 15 T cell receptor beta chains were all read from a single sample in a study of STAT5B mutations in CD4+ large granular lymphocyte leukemia (dated by TCRdb to the early 2020s). The library came from the immunoSEQ multiplex PCR assay. The immuneACCESS repertoire file appears here via TCRdb, limited to in-frame rearrangements. These files lack a portion of the clones; in checked studies, under half of the deficit traces to unresolved V genes, and the cause of the others is not known. In all, the sample holds about 38,000 clones, and under 85% of those were seen once. The ten top clones hold less than 0.6% of the sample. Sequenced: CD4+ T cells from blood buffy coats. These receptors came from a human donor in good health.

The CDR3 loop is CASSLASYTDTQYF. The CDR3 region has the DNA TGTGCCAGCAGCTTAGCATCCTACACAGATACGCAGTATTTT. The gene calls are TRBV7-8 and TRBJ2-3; D gene unclear. Trimming stripped 0 bases from V and 2 bases from J, with 6 bases between. Germline V gene sequence: CDR1 SGHVS, CDR2 FQNEAQ. This CDR3 comprises 14 residues.

The CDR3 sequence: CASSYSEGTDTQYF. The DNA of the CDR3 is TGTGCCAGCAGTTACTCGGAGGGCACAGATACGCAGTATTTT. V gene TRBV6-5 combines with J gene TRBJ2-3; a weak D match, TRBD2 (5 bases). V gave up 0 bases and J gave up 1 base, with 5 bases separating them. Germline V CDR1 and CDR2: MNHEY, SVGAGI. CDR3 length: 14 amino acids.

The sample holds a few counts of this clone. This sequence joins TRBV7-6 and TRBJ2-7, with 9 nucleotides matching TRBD1. CDR3 length equals 15 residues. Germline-derived CDR1 and CDR2 are SGHVS and FNYEAQ. The V and J ends lost 4 bases and 0 bases, in that order; junction bases with no gene match: 4. CDR3 DNA sequence: TGTGCCAGCAGCTCAAGGACAGGGGACTCCTACGAGCAGTACTTC. It translates to CASSSRTGDSYEQYF. The variable domain in full, with the rest retrieved from reference TRBV7-6 and TRBJ2-7, is GAGVSQSPRYKVTKRGQDVALRCDPISGHVSLYWYRQALGQGPEFLTYFNYEAQQDKSGLPNDRFSAERPEGSISTLTIQRTEQRDSAMYRCASSSRTGDSYEQYFGPGTRLTVT.

Here the CDR3 reads CASSTSGANVLTF. In DNA form, the CDR3 reads TGTGCCAGTAGTACGTCTGGGGCCAACGTCCTGACTTTC. The V call is TRBV19, the J call TRBJ2-6; D is undetermined. CDR1 is LNHDA and CDR2 is SQIVND in the germline V gene (reference sequence). This CDR3 region has 13 residues. The ends were cut back, 4 bases at V and 1 base at J, with 2 bases in the middle.

DNA for the CDR3: TGTGCCAGCAAGTCCTCCGGACTAGCGAACACCGGGGAGCTGTTTTTT. Translating it yields CASKSSGLANTGELFF. The genes are TRBV9 and TRBJ2-2; 7 bases line up with TRBD2. The CDR3 runs to 16 residues. Germline V gene data show CDR1 as SGDLS and CDR2 as YYNGEE. Unmatched junction bases numbered 8, after V lost 6 bases and J lost 0 bases.

V is TRBV15 and J is TRBJ1-2, with D possibly being TRBD1 (6 bases). The germline CDR1 and CDR2 sequences are LNHNV and YYDKDF (reference sequence). Trimming took 1 base from V and 3 from J, leaving 12 bases between them. The CDR3 extends over 15 amino acids. The CDR3 DNA sequence: TGTGCCACCAGCAGAGCAAGGACAGCCCACTATGGCTACACCTTC. It specifies CATSRARTAHYGYTF.

This chain connects TRBV5-1 to TRBJ2-5, with 8 bases lining up with TRBD2. Trimming removed 0 bases from V and 5 bases from J; junction bases left unmatched: 3. Germline loops: CDR1 SGHRS, CDR2 YFSETQ. This CDR3 contains 14 residues. The CDR3 sequence is CASSLDPGGETQYF. DNA of the CDR3: TGCGCCAGCAGCTTGGATCCGGGAGGGGAGACCCAGTACTTC.

This clone showed up just once. This sequence joins TRBV29-1 and TRBJ2-1; the D is unclear. CDR3 length: 14 residues. Germline CDR1 and CDR2: SQVTM and ANQGSEA. Trimming left V 7 bases short and J 0 bases short, with 13 bases between. The CDR3 region has the DNA TGCAGCGGGCGGACGGAGAGCTCCTACAATGAGCAGTTCTTC. Its translation: CSGRTESSYNEQFF.

The chain links TRBV27 to TRBJ2-6; possible D gene TRBD2, 5 bases. V lost 5 bases and J lost 0, with 17 bases in between. The CDR3 contains 18 residues. Germline values: CDR1 MNHEY, CDR2 SMNVEV (reference sequence). Written as DNA, the CDR3 is TGTGCCAGCAGTCTGGGGAGCAGCGAATACTCTGGGGCCAACGTCCTGACTTTC. Protein: CASSLGSSEYSGANVLTF.

The chain has TRBV2 and TRBJ2-3; 11 nucleotides align to TRBD1. The CDR3 covers 14 residues. V shed 6 bases and J 4 bases; nucleotides not matched to a gene: 3. The V gene's germline CDR1 is SNHLY and CDR2 FYNNEI. The DNA of the CDR3 is TGTGCCAGCAGGCGGGACAGGGGGTCAGATACGCAGTATTTT. Residues: CASRRDRGSDTQYF.

The rearrangement links TRBV18 to TRBJ2-1; no definite D call. The CDR3 contains 12 residues. The germline V gene has CDR1 KGHSH and CDR2 LQKENI. Trimming pared 2 bases from V and 5 bases from J, leaving 4 bases between. The CDR3 spells CASSPTDNEQFF. The CDR3 DNA is TGTGCCAGCTCACCAACGGACAATGAGCAGTTCTTC. Combining the CDR3 with reference TRBV18 and TRBJ2-1 gives the whole variable domain NAGVMQNPRHLVRRRGQEARLRCSPMKGHSHVYWYRQLPEEGLKFMVYLQKENIIDESGMPKERFSAEFPKEGPSILRIQQVVRGDSAAYFCASSPTDNEQFFGPGTRLTVL.

This clone is labeled as medium-sized (0.01 to 0.1%). The V and J genes are TRBV2 and TRBJ1-1; no clear D gene. The germline V gene encodes CDR1 SNHLY and CDR2 FYNNEI. CDR3 size: 13 residues. V dropped 7 bases and J dropped 6 bases, with 15 bases sitting between them. The DNA for the CDR3 is TGTGCCAGCACCGAGCGGCAGATCTCTGAAGCTTTCTTT. Translating gives CASTERQISEAFF.

V and J are TRBV19 and TRBJ2-1; D could derive from TRBD1 or TRBD2 (5 bases each). With 3 bases removed from V and 2 bases from J, the gap between germline ends came to 8 bases. This CDR3 has 14 residues. CDR1 and CDR2 (germline): LNHDA, SQIVND (reference sequence). CDR3 bases: TGTGCCAGTAGTATGAGGGGTACCTACAATGAGCAGTTCTTC. This translates into CASSMRGTYNEQFF.

V is TRBV19 and J is TRBJ1-4; 8 nucleotides line up with TRBD1. Per the germline V gene, CDR1 is LNHDA and CDR2 is SQIVND (reference sequence). This CDR3 contains 13 residues. The V gene end was trimmed by 6 bases and the J gene end by 7 bases; junction bases not matched to a gene: 4. The CDR3 loop reads CASRGQDLEKLFF. In DNA, the CDR3 is TGTGCCAGTAGGGGACAGGACCTTGAAAAACTGTTTTTT. Filled out from reference TRBV19 and TRBJ1-4, the complete variable domain reads DGGITQSPKYLFRKEGQNVTLSCEQNLNHDAMYWYRQDPGQGLRLIYYSQIVNDFQKGDIAEGYSVSREKKESFPLTVTSAQKNPTAFYLCASRGQDLEKLFFGSGTQLSVL.

This clone has just a few counts. The rearrangement joins TRBV6-7 to TRBJ1-5, with TRBD1 identical over 10 bases. TRBV6-7 is an open reading frame whose function is uncertain. Unmatched junction bases numbered 5, after V lost 6 bases and J lost 6 bases. The CDR3 runs 14 residues. The CDR3, as DNA: TGTGCCAGCAGCCCGGACAGGGGGACTCAGCCCCAGCATTTT. Its protein product is CASSPDRGTQPQHF.